A single sample is the source of the 13 T cell receptor beta chains below, sequenced in a study of cytomegalovirus exposure and HLA in healthy donors. The PCR used 60 Vbeta and 13 Jbeta primers. Here immunoSEQ multiplex PCR was the method, and the copy in TCRdb shows in-frame clones only, minus some. The table lists approximately 220,000 clones, approximately 80% of them singletons. The sample was PBMCs. These TCRs come from a girl aged 2 to 10 in good health and CMV-seronegative.

The genes are TRBV6-5 and TRBJ2-7; D is possibly TRBD2 (5 bases). The germline V gene has CDR1 MNHEY and CDR2 SVGAGI. This CDR3 comprises 15 residues. V was shortened by 5 bases and J by 7 bases, with 21 bases between the two germline ends. The CDR3 loop reads CASSRQGRPSGEQYF. CDR3 in DNA: TGTGCCAGCAGTCGACAAGGAAGGCCCTCGGGGGAGCAGTACTTC.

The J gene is TRBJ1-2, the V gene TRBV7-9; D is unclear. The CDR3 totals 15 residues. Germline V gene lookup returns CDR1 SEHNR and CDR2 FQNEAQ (reference sequence). Trimming pared 0 bases from V and 2 bases from J, leaving 10 bases between. The CDR3 nucleotides are TGTGCCAGCAGCTTAGCTGGGGAGACCAACTATGGCTACACCTTC. It codes for CASSLAGETNYGYTF.

The CDR3 region is CASSQRSSGSTGGSYNEQFF. The CDR3 region has the DNA TGTGCCAGCAGCCAAAGAAGTAGCGGGAGCACGGGAGGGTCCTACAATGAGCAGTTCTTC. The rearrangement joins TRBV4-2 to TRBJ2-1; TRBD2 agrees at 9 bases. The V and J ends lost 2 bases and 1 base, in that order; junction bases with no gene match: 15. CDR1 is LGHNA, CDR2 YNFKEQ, per germline. This CDR3 is built from 20 residues.

The chain has TRBV11-2 and TRBJ2-7; 10 nucleotides line up with TRBD2. This CDR3 region has 14 residues. Unmatched junction bases numbered 6, after V lost 6 bases and J lost 4 bases. Germline V gives CDR1 SGHAT, CDR2 FQNNGV. In DNA, the CDR3 is TGTGCCAGCAGGGCTAGCGGGGGACCTTACGAGCAGTACTTC. Translated: CASRASGGPYEQYF.

The rearrangement links TRBV7-2 to TRBJ2-1; tentatively, D is TRBD1 (6 bases). The CDR3 is made up of 16 amino acids. CDR1 is SGHTA, CDR2 FQGNSA, per germline. V was shortened by 4 bases and J by 4 bases, with 17 bases between the two germline ends. Here the CDR3 reads CASSSTSGTRYNEQFF. The CDR3, as DNA: TGTGCCAGCAGCTCGACCTCCGGGACAAGGTACAATGAGCAGTTCTTC.

V usage is TRBV5-1 and J usage is TRBJ2-7, with D tentatively TRBD2 (6 bases). The CDR3 sequence is 14 residues long. Germline assignment: CDR1 SGHRS and CDR2 YFSETQ. V was trimmed by 0 bases and J by 10 bases, leaving 17 bases between them. CDR3 sequence reads: CASSLGLVPREQYF. The CDR3 region has the DNA TGCGCCAGCAGCTTGGGACTAGTCCCGAGAGAACAGTACTTC. Full variable domain (outside the CDR3, taken from reference TRBV5-1 and TRBJ2-7): KAGVTQTPRYLIKTRGQQVTLSCSPISGHRSVSWYQQTPGQGLQFLFEYFSETQRNKGNFPGRFSGRQFSNSRSEMNVSTLELGDSALYLCASSLGLVPREQYFGPGTRLTVT.

This clone was observed a handful of times. The rearrangement uses TRBV18 and TRBJ1-2; 12 bases match TRBD1. CDR1 KGHSH and CDR2 LQKENI come from the germline V gene. CDR3 length: 16 amino acids. Germline trimming cut 6 bases from V and 4 bases from J; bases unmatched to any gene: 9. The CDR3 DNA reads TGTGCCAGCTCGGTGGGACAGGGGGCCAGTAGCTATGGCTACACCTTC. Translating gives CASSVGQGASSYGYTF.

V is TRBV6-1 and J is TRBJ2-3; TRBD2 matches 11 bases. Germline V gene data show CDR1 as MNHNS and CDR2 as SASEGT. V shed 4 bases, J shed 10 bases, and the junction held 13 bases outside the gene matches. The CDR3 loop spans 16 amino acids. In DNA form, the CDR3 reads TGTGCCAGCAGTGCTTTAGCGGGGGGGGGCCAAAGAGCGCAGTATTTT. It codes for CASSALAGGGQRAQYF.

The chain is built from TRBV29-1 and TRBJ2-3, with TRBD1 matching over 7 bases. CDR3 length: 14 amino acids. Trimming cost V 7 bases and J 2 bases; bases outside gene matches: 9. Germline V gene lookup returns CDR1 SQVTM and CDR2 ANQGSEA. CDR3 amino acids: CSGLPGQHTDTQYF. In DNA, the CDR3 is TGCAGCGGACTACCGGGACAGCACACAGATACGCAGTATTTT.

The CDR3 loop reads CASSPWVGARETQYF. The CDR3 DNA follows: TGTGCCAGCAGCCCGTGGGTAGGGGCTCGGGAGACCCAGTACTTC. V gene TRBV7-2 combines with J gene TRBJ2-5; D perhaps matches TRBD1 (5 bases). CDR3 length: 15 amino acids. V was shortened by 5 bases and J by 5 bases, with 18 bases between the two germline ends. The germline gives CDR1 SGHTA, CDR2 FQGNSA.

The chain has TRBV7-2 and TRBJ2-2, with D perhaps matching TRBD2 (5 bases). Trimming removed 1 base from V and 10 bases from J, with 19 bases in between. The CDR3 is 16 amino acids. The germline V gene has CDR1 SGHTA and CDR2 FQGNSA. The CDR3 loop reads CASSLGGGYSRPELFF. The CDR3 nucleotides read TGTGCCAGCAGCTTAGGTGGAGGTTATAGCAGACCGGAGCTGTTTTTT.

The V and J genes are TRBV9 and TRBJ2-3; D possibly corresponds to TRBD2 (5 bases). Trimming removed 0 bases from V and 6 bases from J, with 5 bases in between. This CDR3 contains 12 residues. Germline CDR1 and CDR2: SGDLS and YYNGEE. The DNA for the CDR3 is TGTGCCAGCAGCGTAGGGGAGGATACGCAGTATTTT. Its translation: CASSVGEDTQYF.

With respect to this clone: Germline and junction disagree at one end, which may indicate a read error. This chain links TRBV7-9 with TRBJ1-1, with D uncertain. The CDR3 extends over 14 amino acids. CDR1 and CDR2 from the germline V gene are SEHNR and FQNEAQ (reference sequence). Here the CDR3 reads CASSLLTGNNEAFF. The CDR3 DNA sequence: TGTGCCAGCAGCTTATTGACGGGGAACAATGAAGCTTTCTTT.